The rows below give T cell receptor beta chains drawn from one sample of a study of GPR56 and killer-like receptors on CD4 memory cells. Reanalyzing the reads, TCRdb keeps one entry per CDR3 protein, without DNA. The sample's table shows more than 2,500 distinct CDR3 sequences. What was sequenced was memory CD4+ T cells from blood. All receptors derive from a human donor in good health. CDR3s include the opening cysteine and the closing phenylalanine or tryptophan. Fields, in order: J gene, V gene, clone size, CDR3 protein. Expanded clones get a size class; other rows say once, few or many, or leave the size out.

J gene: TRBJ1-1; V gene: TRBV18; clone size: medium-sized; CDR3 protein: CASSPPARGATEAFF
J gene: TRBJ2-1; V gene: TRBV29-1; clone size: medium-sized; CDR3 protein: CSVEEIPGAYNEQFF
J gene: TRBJ1-2; V gene: TRBV7-9; clone size: medium-sized; CDR3 protein: CASSLDLIGQGSYTF
J gene: TRBJ1-6; V gene: TRBV7-2; clone size: .; CDR3 protein: CASSSGGAQNSPLHF
J gene: TRBJ1-2; V gene: TRBV10-2; clone size: .; CDR3 protein: CASSEPGTIYTF
J gene: TRBJ2-4; V gene: TRBV12-3/TRBV12-4; clone size: .; CDR3 protein: CASRRQGAENIQYF
J gene: TRBJ1-5; V gene: TRBV6-6; clone size: .; CDR3 protein: CASSSGQGADQPQHF
J gene: TRBJ2-3; V gene: TRBV7-9; clone size: .; CDR3 protein: CASSHSGGGDTQYF
J gene: TRBJ1-5; V gene: TRBV6-5; clone size: large; CDR3 protein: CASSRSRASYQPQHF
J gene: TRBJ2-1; V gene: TRBV19; clone size: medium-sized; CDR3 protein: CASSVWASSYNEQFF
J gene: TRBJ1-1; V gene: TRBV19; clone size: medium-sized; CDR3 protein: CASSIWGQGSNTEAFF
J gene: TRBJ2-1; V gene: TRBV18; clone size: medium-sized; CDR3 protein: CASSPRSSGGGEQFF
J gene: TRBJ2-1; V gene: TRBV7-9; clone size: medium-sized; CDR3 protein: CASSLGGDHNEQFF